This is a list of T cell receptor beta chains from one sample in a study of molecular identifiers for immune sequencing clone quantification. MiXCR, run by TCRdb on the PCR reads, gives a single entry per CDR3 protein. The sample yields more than 300,000 distinct CDR3 sequences, 20% to 25% seen once. Sample: naive CD8+ T cells from blood, with Jurkat cell RNA spiked in. These receptors all come from a human donor in good health. Some libraries in this study had Jurkat cell RNA spiked in. Both conserved end residues are part of each CDR3. The D gene is left open where the match is weak. Clone size is given for some rows only: seen once, a few or many times, or a class if the clone is expanded.

clone size: many; J gene: TRBJ2-7; D gene: NA; V gene: TRBV2; CDR3 DNA: TGTGCCAGCACCCCGGGCGTCTCCTACGAGCAGTACTTC; CDR3 protein: CASTPGVSYEQYF
clone size: few; J gene: TRBJ2-7; D gene: NA; V gene: TRBV27; CDR3 DNA: TGTGCCAGCGGCCGGTTCGGACCAGTCCTCTACGAGCAGTACTTC; CDR3 protein: CASGRFGPVLYEQYF
clone size: many; J gene: TRBJ2-7; D gene: NA; V gene: TRBV20-1; CDR3 DNA: TGCAGTGCTAGGTCGACCTACTCCTACGAGCAGTACTTC; CDR3 protein: CSARSTYSYEQYF
clone size: many; J gene: TRBJ1-5; D gene: NA; V gene: TRBV5-6; CDR3 DNA: TGTGCCAGCAGCTTGGCATGGGGTCAGCCCCAGCATTTT; CDR3 protein: CASSLAWGQPQHF
clone size: many; J gene: TRBJ1-5; D gene: TRBD1; V gene: TRBV6-2/TRBV6-3; CDR3 DNA: TGTGCCAGCAGTCAACAGGGGTATCAGCCCCAGCATTTT; CDR3 protein: CASSQQGYQPQHF
clone size: many; J gene: TRBJ2-3; D gene: NA; V gene: TRBV12-3/TRBV12-4; CDR3 DNA: TGTGCCAGCAGTTTAAGTATTACTAGCACAGATACGCAGTATTTT; CDR3 protein: CASSLSITSTDTQYF
clone size: many; J gene: TRBJ2-7; D gene: NA; V gene: TRBV30; CDR3 DNA: TGTGCCTGGAGTCAGGGGTACGAGCAGTACTTC; CDR3 protein: CAWSQGYEQYF
clone size: NA; J gene: TRBJ1-3; D gene: NA; V gene: TRBV20-1; CDR3 DNA: TGCAGTGCTATTGGGCCCTCCTCTGGAAACACCATATATTTT; CDR3 protein: CSAIGPSSGNTIYF
clone size: few; J gene: TRBJ1-4; D gene: TRBD1; V gene: TRBV6-5; CDR3 DNA: TGTGCCAGCAGTACCGACAGGGATGGGGGTAATGAAAAACTGTTTTTT; CDR3 protein: CASSTDRDGGNEKLFF
clone size: NA; J gene: TRBJ1-3; D gene: NA; V gene: TRBV19; CDR3 DNA: TGTGCCAGTAGTACCCCTGGAAACACCATACATTTT; CDR3 protein: CASSTPGNTIHF
clone size: many; J gene: TRBJ1-1; D gene: NA; V gene: TRBV6-1; CDR3 DNA: TGTGCCAGCAGTGAGTCGCGGTCCGAAGCTGAAGCTTTCTTT; CDR3 protein: CASSESRSEAEAFF
clone size: many; J gene: TRBJ2-5; D gene: NA; V gene: TRBV7-6; CDR3 DNA: TGTGCCAGCAGCTTGGGGAGCGGGCCCCAAGAGACCCAGTACTTC; CDR3 protein: CASSLGSGPQETQYF
clone size: many; J gene: TRBJ1-1; D gene: NA; V gene: TRBV12-5; CDR3 DNA: TGTGCTAGTGGTTCAGGAATGAACACTGAAGCTTTCTTT; CDR3 protein: CASGSGMNTEAFF
clone size: once; J gene: TRBJ2-5; D gene: TRBD2; V gene: TRBV9; CDR3 DNA: TGTGCCAGCGGCGTAGAGGGACTAGCGGAGACCCAGTACTTC; CDR3 protein: CASGVEGLAETQYF
clone size: many; J gene: TRBJ2-3; D gene: NA; V gene: TRBV9; CDR3 DNA: TGTGCCAGCAGCCCGGAATCGGCTAGCGAATTCACAGATACGCAGTATTTT; CDR3 protein: CASSPESASEFTDTQYF
clone size: few; J gene: TRBJ2-1; D gene: TRBD1; V gene: TRBV12-5; CDR3 DNA: TGTGCTAGTGGTCCCGGACAGGGATTCCACAATGAGCAGTTCTTC; CDR3 protein: CASGPGQGFHNEQFF
clone size: many; J gene: TRBJ2-7; D gene: TRBD2; V gene: TRBV7-2; CDR3 DNA: TGTGCCAGCGGGGAAGCGGGGGCCCCCTACGAGCAGTACTTC; CDR3 protein: CASGEAGAPYEQYF
clone size: many; J gene: TRBJ2-7; D gene: NA; V gene: TRBV6-5; CDR3 DNA: TGTGCCAGCAGCAGCTTGGTGTCGGGGGCCTACGAGCAGTACTTC; CDR3 protein: CASSSLVSGAYEQYF
clone size: many; J gene: TRBJ2-7; D gene: TRBD1; V gene: TRBV19; CDR3 DNA: TGTGCCAGTAGTATAGGACAGGGTCTCCTCTACGAGCAGTACTTC; CDR3 protein: CASSIGQGLLYEQYF
clone size: NA; J gene: TRBJ2-3; D gene: NA; V gene: TRBV3-1; CDR3 DNA: TGTGCCAGCAGCCAAGCGGGGAGAAGCACAGATACGCAGTATTTT; CDR3 protein: CASSQAGRSTDTQYF